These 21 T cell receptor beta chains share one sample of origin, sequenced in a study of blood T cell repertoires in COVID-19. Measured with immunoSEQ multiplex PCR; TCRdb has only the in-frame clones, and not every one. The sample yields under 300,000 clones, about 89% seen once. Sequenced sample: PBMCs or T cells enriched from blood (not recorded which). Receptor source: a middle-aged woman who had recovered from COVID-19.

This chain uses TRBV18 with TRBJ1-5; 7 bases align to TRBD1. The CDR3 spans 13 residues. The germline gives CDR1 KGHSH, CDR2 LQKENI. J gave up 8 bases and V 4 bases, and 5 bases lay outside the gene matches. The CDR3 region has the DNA TGTGCCAGCTCACTAACAGGGGTGAAGCCCCAGCATTTT. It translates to CASSLTGVKPQHF.

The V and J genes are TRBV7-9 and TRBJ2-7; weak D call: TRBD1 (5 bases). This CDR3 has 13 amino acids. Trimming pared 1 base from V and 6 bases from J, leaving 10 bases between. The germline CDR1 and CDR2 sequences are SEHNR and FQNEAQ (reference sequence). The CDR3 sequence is CASSLGAGLEQYF. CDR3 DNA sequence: TGTGCCAGCAGCTTAGGTGCAGGGCTCGAGCAGTACTTC.

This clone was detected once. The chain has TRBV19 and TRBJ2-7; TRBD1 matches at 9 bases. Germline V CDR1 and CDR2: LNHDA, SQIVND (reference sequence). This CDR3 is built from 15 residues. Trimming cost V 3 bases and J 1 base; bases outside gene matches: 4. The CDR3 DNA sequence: TGTGCCAGTAGTATCGCCGGGACAGGGTCCTACGAGCAGTACTTC. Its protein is CASSIAGTGSYEQYF.

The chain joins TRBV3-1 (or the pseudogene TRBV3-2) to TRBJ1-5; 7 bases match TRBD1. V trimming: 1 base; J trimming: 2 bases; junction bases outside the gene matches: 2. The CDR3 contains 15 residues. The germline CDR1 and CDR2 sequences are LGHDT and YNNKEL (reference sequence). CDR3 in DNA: TGTGCCAGCAGCCAAGGAGACAGGGGCAATCAGCCCCAGCATTTT. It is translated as CASSQGDRGNQPQHF.

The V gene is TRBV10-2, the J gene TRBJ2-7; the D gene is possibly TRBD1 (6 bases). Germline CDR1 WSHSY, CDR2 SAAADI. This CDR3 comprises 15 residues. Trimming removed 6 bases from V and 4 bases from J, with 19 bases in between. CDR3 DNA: TGCGCCAGCAGAAATATTGGGGGCTCGACATACGAGCAGTACTTC. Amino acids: CASRNIGGSTYEQYF.

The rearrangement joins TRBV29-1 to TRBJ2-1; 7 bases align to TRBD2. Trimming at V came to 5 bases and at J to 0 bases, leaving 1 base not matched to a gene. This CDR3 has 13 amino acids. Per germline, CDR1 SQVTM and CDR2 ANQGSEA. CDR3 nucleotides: TGCAGCGTTAGGACTAGCTCCTACAATGAGCAGTTCTTC. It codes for CSVRTSSYNEQFF.

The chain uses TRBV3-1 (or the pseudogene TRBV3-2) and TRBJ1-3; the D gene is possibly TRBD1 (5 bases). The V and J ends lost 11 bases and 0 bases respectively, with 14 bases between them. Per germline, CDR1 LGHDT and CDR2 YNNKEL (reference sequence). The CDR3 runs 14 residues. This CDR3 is CASGVQSSGNTIYF. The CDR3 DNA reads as TGTGCCTCGGGGGTACAGAGCTCTGGAAACACCATATATTTT.

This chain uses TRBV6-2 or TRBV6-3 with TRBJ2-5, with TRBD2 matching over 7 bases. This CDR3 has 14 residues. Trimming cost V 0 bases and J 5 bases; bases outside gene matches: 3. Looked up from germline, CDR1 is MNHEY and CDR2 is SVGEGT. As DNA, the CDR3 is TGTGCCAGCAGTTACTCGGGACTAAAGGAGACCCAGTACTTC. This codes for CASSYSGLKETQYF.

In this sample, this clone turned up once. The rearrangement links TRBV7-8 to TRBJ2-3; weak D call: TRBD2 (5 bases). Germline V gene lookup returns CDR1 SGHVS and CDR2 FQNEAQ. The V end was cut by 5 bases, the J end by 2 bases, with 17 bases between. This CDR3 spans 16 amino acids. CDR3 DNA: TGTGCCAGCAGCAGATCTAGGTGGGAGAACACAGATACGCAGTATTTT. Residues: CASSRSRWENTDTQYF.

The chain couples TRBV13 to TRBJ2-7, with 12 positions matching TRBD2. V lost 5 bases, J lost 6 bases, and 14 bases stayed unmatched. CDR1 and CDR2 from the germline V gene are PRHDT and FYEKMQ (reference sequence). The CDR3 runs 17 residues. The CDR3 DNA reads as TGTGCCAGCAGCCCCGGGCTTAGGACTAGCGGGGAGGGCGAGCAGTACTTC. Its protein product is CASSPGLRTSGEGEQYF.

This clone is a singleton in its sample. Here the CDR3 reads CASSAVQGVEAFF. The CDR3 nucleotides are TGTGCCAGCAGCGCAGTACAGGGAGTTGAAGCTTTCTTT. V and J are TRBV5-4 and TRBJ1-1; weak D call: TRBD1 (6 bases). The CDR3 contains 13 residues. V was trimmed by 4 bases and J by 7 bases, leaving 14 bases between them. Germline CDR1 is SGHNT and CDR2 is YYREEE (reference sequence).

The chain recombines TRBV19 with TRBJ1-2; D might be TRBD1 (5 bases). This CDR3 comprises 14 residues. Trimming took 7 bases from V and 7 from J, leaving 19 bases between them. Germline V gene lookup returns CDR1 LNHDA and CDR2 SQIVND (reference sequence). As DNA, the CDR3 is TGTGCCAGTACTACCGGGAGGGGCAGGGCTGGCTACACCTTC. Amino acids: CASTTGRGRAGYTF.

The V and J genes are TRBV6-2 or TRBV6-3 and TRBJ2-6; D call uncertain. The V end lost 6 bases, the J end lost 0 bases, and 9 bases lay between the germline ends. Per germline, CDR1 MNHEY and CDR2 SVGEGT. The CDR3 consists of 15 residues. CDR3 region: CASSHRSSGANVLTF. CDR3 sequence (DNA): TGTGCCAGCAGCCACCGGAGCTCTGGGGCCAACGTCCTGACTTTC.

This CDR3 reads CASSRQGSYGYTF. Written as DNA, the CDR3 is TGTGCCAGCAGCCGACAGGGGAGCTATGGCTACACCTTC. The chain carries TRBV5-4 and TRBJ1-2; 8 bases line up with TRBD1. V was pared by 4 bases and J by 4 bases, with 3 bases of the junction left unmatched. This CDR3 is 13 amino acids long. Germline lookup yields CDR1 SGHNT and CDR2 YYREEE (reference sequence).

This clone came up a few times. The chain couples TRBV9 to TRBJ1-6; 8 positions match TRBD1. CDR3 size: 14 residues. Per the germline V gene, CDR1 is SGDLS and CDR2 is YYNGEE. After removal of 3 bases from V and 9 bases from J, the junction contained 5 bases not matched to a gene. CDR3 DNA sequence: TGTGCCAGCAGCGGACCAGACAGGGGTTCACCCCTCCACTTT. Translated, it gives CASSGPDRGSPLHF.

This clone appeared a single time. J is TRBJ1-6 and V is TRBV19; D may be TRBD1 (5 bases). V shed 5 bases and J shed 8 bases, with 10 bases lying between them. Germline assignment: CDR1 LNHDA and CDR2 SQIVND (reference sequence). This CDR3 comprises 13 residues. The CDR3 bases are TGTGCCAGTAGTCGGAGGGGAGATTCACCCCTCCACTTT. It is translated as CASSRRGDSPLHF. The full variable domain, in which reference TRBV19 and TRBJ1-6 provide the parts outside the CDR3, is DGGITQSPKYLFRKEGQNVTLSCEQNLNHDAMYWYRQDPGQGLRLIYYSQIVNDFQKGDIAEGYSVSREKKESFPLTVTSAQKNPTAFYLCASSRRGDSPLHFGNGTRLTVT.

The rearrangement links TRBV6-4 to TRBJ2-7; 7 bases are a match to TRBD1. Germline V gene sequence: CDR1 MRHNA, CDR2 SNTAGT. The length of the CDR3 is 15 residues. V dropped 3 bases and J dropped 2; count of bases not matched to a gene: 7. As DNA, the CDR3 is TGTGCCAGCAGTGAATATATGGGACAGACCTACGAGCAGTACTTC. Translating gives CASSEYMGQTYEQYF.

CDR3 sequence (DNA): TGCGCCAGCAGCTTGCCGGTAGCGGGAGTGAATGAGCAGTTCTTC. As protein: CASSLPVAGVNEQFF. The V call is TRBV5-1, the J call TRBJ2-1, with 9 nucleotides matching TRBD2. CDR1 is SGHRS and CDR2 is YFSETQ in the germline V gene. This CDR3 has 15 residues. V shed 1 base and J 7 bases; nucleotides not matched to a gene: 6.

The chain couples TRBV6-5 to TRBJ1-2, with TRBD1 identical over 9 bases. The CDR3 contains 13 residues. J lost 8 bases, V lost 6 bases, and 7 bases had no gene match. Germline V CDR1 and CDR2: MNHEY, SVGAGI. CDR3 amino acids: CASRGTGQRGYTF. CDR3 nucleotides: TGTGCCAGCAGGGGGACAGGGCAAAGGGGCTACACCTTC.

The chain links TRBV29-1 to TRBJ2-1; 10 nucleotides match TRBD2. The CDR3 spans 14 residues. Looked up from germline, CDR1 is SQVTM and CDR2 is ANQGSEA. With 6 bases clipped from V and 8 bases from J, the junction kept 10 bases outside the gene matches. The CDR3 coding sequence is TGCAGCGTCGAACGAGCGGGAGGGCGAGATGAGCAGTTCTTC. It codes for CSVERAGGRDEQFF.

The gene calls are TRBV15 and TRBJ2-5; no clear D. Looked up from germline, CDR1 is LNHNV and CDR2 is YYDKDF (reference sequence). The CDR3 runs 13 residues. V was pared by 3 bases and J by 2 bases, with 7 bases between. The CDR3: CATSSERQETQYF. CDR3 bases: TGTGCCACCAGCAGCGAACGGCAAGAGACCCAGTACTTC.